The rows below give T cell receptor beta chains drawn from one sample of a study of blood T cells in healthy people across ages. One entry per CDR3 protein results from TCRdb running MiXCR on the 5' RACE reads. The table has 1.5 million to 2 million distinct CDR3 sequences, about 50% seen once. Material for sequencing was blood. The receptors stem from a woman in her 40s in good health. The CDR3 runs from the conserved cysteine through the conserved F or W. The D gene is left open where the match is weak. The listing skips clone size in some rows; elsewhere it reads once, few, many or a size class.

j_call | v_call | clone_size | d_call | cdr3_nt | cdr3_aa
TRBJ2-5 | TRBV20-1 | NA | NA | TGCAGTGCTCTAAGGGGTCTACAAGAGACCCAGTACTTC | CSALRGLQETQYF
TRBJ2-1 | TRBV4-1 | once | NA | TGCGCCAGCAGGAATAGAAACAATGAGCAGTTCTTC | CASRNRNNEQFF
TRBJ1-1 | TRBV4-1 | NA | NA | TGCGCCAGCAGGCCACTCGAGGGGAACACTGAAGCTTTCTTT | CASRPLEGNTEAFF
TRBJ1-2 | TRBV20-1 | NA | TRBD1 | TGCAGTGCTAGCCGGGACAGGGCGTCCGGCTACACCTTC | CSASRDRASGYTF
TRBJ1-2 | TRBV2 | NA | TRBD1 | TGTGCCAGCCGAGAACAGGGGGCAGTGGGAGGCTACACCTTC | CASREQGAVGGYTF
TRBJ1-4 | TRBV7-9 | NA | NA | TGTGCCAGCAGCCGTAGACCCGTCCCGGAGGCTGAAAAACTGTTTTTT | CASSRRPVPEAEKLFF
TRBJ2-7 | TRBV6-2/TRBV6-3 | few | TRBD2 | TGTGCCAGCACTAAGAGCGGGACCTACGAGCAGTACTTC | CASTKSGTYEQYF
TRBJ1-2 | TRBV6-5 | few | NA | TGTGCCAGCAGTTACCCAGGCAGAAATGGCTACACCTTC | CASSYPGRNGYTF
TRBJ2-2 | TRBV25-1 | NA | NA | TGTGCCAGCAACGGGACACCCCCAGAGGCGAGAGGTTCCGGGGAGCTGTTTTTT | CASNGTPPEARGSGELFF
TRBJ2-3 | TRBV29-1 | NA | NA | TGCAGCTCGGGGGACAGTCTCATAGGCACAGATACGCAGTATTTT | CSSGDSLIGTDTQYF
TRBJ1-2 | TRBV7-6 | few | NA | TGTGCCAGCAGCCCCACCCGATTCTATGGCTACACCTTC | CASSPTRFYGYTF
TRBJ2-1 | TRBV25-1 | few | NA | TGTGCCAGCAGACCGCGATGGGCTAGTGATGGCGATGAGCAGTTCTTC | CASRPRWASDGDEQFF
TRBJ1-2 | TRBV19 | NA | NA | TGTGCCAGTAGTTTAGACCCACGGACGCGGACGGCTTACACCTTC | CASSLDPRTRTAYTF
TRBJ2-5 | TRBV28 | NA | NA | TGTGCCAGCAGGGCATATCGTGGGACCCAGTACTTC | CASRAYRGTQYF
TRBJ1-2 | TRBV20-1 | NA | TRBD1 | TGCAGTGCTGGAGGGGAAATCGGCAGGGGGCTAGTGTCTGATGGCTACACCTTC | CSAGGEIGRGLVSDGYTF
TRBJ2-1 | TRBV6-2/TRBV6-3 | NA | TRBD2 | TGTGCCAGCAGTTCCCATAGCGGGGGGGGTCCCAATGAGCAGTTCTTC | CASSSHSGGGPNEQFF
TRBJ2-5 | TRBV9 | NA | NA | TGTGCCAGCAGCGTAGATGGGGAGGAGAGGGAGACCCAGTACTTC | CASSVDGEERETQYF
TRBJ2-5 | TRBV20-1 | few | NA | TGCAGTGCTCCCCTTTCGGGCAGGCCCCAAGAGACCCAGTACTTC | CSAPLSGRPQETQYF
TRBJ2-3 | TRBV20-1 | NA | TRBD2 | TGCAGTGTATGGCGGGGGGAAACAGATACGCAGTATTTT | CSVWRGETDTQYF
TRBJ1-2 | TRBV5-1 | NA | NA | TGCGCCAGCAGCTTGGCCATGGGGGTTCGGGATGGCTACACCTTC | CASSLAMGVRDGYTF
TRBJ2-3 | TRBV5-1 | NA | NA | TGCGCCAGCAGCTCAAACACCGGGACTAGCACAGATACGCAGTATTTT | CASSSNTGTSTDTQYF
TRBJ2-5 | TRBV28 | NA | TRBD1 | TGTGCCAGCAGTCGGGACAGGGTGATGGAGACCCAGTACTTC | CASSRDRVMETQYF
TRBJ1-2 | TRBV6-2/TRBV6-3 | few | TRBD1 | TGTGCCAGCAGCAGCTCGGGACAGCCTAATAGCTACACCTTC | CASSSSGQPNSYTF
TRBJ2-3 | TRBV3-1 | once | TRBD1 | TGTGCCAGCAGCGACAGGGGGCGAGAGGATACGCAGTATTTT | CASSDRGREDTQYF
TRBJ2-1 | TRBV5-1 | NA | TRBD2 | TGCGCCAGCAGCCCTGGAGTCGTAGCGGGGGCCTACAATGAGCAGTTCTTC | CASSPGVVAGAYNEQFF
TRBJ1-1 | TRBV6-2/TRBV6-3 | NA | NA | TGTGCCAGCAGTTACGGGGGGTTGGGGACTGAAGCTTTCTTT | CASSYGGLGTEAFF
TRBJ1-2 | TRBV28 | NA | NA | TGTGCCAGCAGAATTGGGTCCTATGGCAACACCTTC | CASRIGSYGNTF
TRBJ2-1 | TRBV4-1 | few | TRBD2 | TGCGCCAGCAGCCAACCACATGGGAGGGCCCCCTACAATGAGCAGTTCTTC | CASSQPHGRAPYNEQFF
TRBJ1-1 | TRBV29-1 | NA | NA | TGCAGCTGTCGTTTTGGCGGCACTGAAGCTTTCTTT | CSCRFGGTEAFF
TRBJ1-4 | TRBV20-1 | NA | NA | TGCAGTGCTAGAGGAGAGGGGGGTGAAAAACTGTTTTTT | CSARGEGGEKLFF
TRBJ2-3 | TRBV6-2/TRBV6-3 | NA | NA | TGTGCCAGCAGCACCCGGGCCCAGGTGGGAGATACGCAGTATTTT | CASSTRAQVGDTQYF
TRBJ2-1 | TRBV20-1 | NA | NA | TGCAGTGCTAGAGATAAGGAGCAGTTCTTC | CSARDKEQFF
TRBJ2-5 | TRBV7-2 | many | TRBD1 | TGTGCCAGCAGCCCGACAGGGCAAGAGACCCAGTACTTC | CASSPTGQETQYF
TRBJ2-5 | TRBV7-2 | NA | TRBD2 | TGTGCCTGCAGCAAGAGCGGGGGGGCTGAGACCCAGTACTTC | CACSKSGGAETQYF
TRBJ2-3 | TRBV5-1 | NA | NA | TGCGCCAGCAGCTTGGAGGGAGCTGGGGGGGATACGCAGTATTTT | CASSLEGAGGDTQYF
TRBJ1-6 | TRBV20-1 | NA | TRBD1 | TGCAGTGCTAGAGATCCGGCGGAATCAGGGGGGAGAGATTCACCCCTCCACTTT | CSARDPAESGGRDSPLHF
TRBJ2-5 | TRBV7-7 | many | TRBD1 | TGTGCTAGCAGCCCAAGGACAGGGGCCCAAGAGACCCAGTACTTC | CASSPRTGAQETQYF
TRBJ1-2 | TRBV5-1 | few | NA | TGCGCCAGTTACAGCTCTAACTATGGCTACACCTTC | CASYSSNYGYTF
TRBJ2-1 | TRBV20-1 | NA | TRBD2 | TGCAGTGCTAGTGTACTAGCGGGGGGGCGTGAGCAGTTCTTC | CSASVLAGGREQFF
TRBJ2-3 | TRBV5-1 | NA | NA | TGCGCCAGCAGCCCCGGACGAAAAGCCCGCACAGATACGCAGTATTTT | CASSPGRKARTDTQYF
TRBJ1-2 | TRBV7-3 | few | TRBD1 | TGTGCCAGCAGCTTAACGTCGGGACAGAACTATGGCTACACCTTC | CASSLTSGQNYGYTF
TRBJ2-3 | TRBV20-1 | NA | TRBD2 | TGCAGTGCTAGCGGACTAGCGGGGGTGGGGTCCCGCACAGATACGCAGTATTTT | CSASGLAGVGSRTDTQYF
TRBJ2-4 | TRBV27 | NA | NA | TGTGCCAGCAGTTTGGGTCGCAAACTCCCGAGGGAGCAGTACTTC | CASSLGRKLPREQYF
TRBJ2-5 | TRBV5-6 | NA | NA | TGTGCCAGCAGCTTGGTTCCTGACACCTACCAAGAGACCCAGTACTTC | CASSLVPDTYQETQYF
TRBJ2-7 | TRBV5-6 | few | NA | TGTGCCACCAGAGGGGCAGGGGAATTACCCTACGAGCAGTACTTC | CATRGAGELPYEQYF
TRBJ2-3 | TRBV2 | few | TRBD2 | TGTGCCAGCAGTGAAGGACTAGCGGGGCCCACAGATACGCAGTATTTT | CASSEGLAGPTDTQYF
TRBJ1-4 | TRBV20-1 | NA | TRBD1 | TGCAGTGCTATGCACCGGGACAGTCGAGAAAAACTGTTTTTT | CSAMHRDSREKLFF
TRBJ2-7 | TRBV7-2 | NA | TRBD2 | TGTGCCAGCAGCTTAGCCGCTAGCGGCTACGAGCAGTACTTC | CASSLAASGYEQYF
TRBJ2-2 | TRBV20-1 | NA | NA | TGCAGTGCGCCGAATTCTAACACCGGGGAGCTGTTTTTT | CSAPNSNTGELFF
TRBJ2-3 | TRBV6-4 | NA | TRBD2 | TGTGCCAACAGTGACTCTCCCAGCGGGGGGACAGATACGCAGTATTTT | CANSDSPSGGTDTQYF
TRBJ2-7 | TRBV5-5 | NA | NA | TGTGCCAGCAGCTTGGAGGAGACCCTCTTATACGAGCAGTACTTC | CASSLEETLLYEQYF
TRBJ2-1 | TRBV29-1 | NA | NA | TGCAGCGTCGACCCCGGGCCCGCCAGGCATGAGCAGTTCTTC | CSVDPGPARHEQFF
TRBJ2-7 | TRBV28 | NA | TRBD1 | TGTGCCAGCAGTGCGGGGACAGGGCTTAACGAGCAGTACTTC | CASSAGTGLNEQYF